The clone carrying this T cell receptor beta chain was found a few times. Its specificity is unknown. This entry is derived from a study of cytomegalovirus exposure and HLA in healthy donors. This PCR relied on a set of 60 Vbeta primers and 13 Jbeta primers. The repertoire was sequenced with immunoSEQ multiplex PCR; TCRdb's copy has only in-frame clones and lacks some. The sample carries about 200,000 clones, around 79% recorded once. The V gene's germline CDR1 is LGHNA and CDR2 YSLEER. The CDR3 covers 12 residues. V lost 2 bases, J lost 9 bases, and 0 bases stayed unmatched. Notes on the study in general: In terms of immune exposure information, only CMV serostatus was available. A few CMV-associated chains proved CMV antigen-specific in vitro.

Sequenced input: PBMCs. The receptor was isolated from a woman in her 30s in good health and CMV-seropositive. V is TRBV4-3 and J is TRBJ2-1, with TRBD2 matching over 8 bases. For the CDR3, the DNA is TGCGCCAGCAGCCAAACTAGCGGTGAGCAGTTCTTC. It yields the protein CASSQTSGEQFF.